Described below is a single TCR beta chain sequence and its context. The PCR was carried out with 60 Vbeta primers and 13 Jbeta primers. The protocol was immunoSEQ multiplex PCR, while the TCRdb copy is restricted to in-frame clones and leaves out a portion. This sample has about 100,000 clones, with 73% found just once. V dropped 3 bases and J dropped 3; count of bases not matched to a gene: 6. Germline V gene data show CDR1 as LGHNA and CDR2 as YNFKEQ. The CDR3 is 16 amino acids. These data belong to a study of cytomegalovirus exposure and HLA in healthy donors. The V gene is TRBV4-2, the J gene TRBJ1-4; 8 positions agree with TRBD1. The specimen sequenced was PBMCs. The origin of this receptor is a middle-aged man in good health and CMV-seronegative. The chain's CDR3 is CASSHDRGSANEKLFF. The CDR3 region has the DNA TGTGCCAGCAGCCACGACAGGGGTTCGGCTAATGAAAAACTGTTTTTT.